This T cell receptor (beta chain) was identified in a study of CD8+ T cells in alopecia areata (dated by TCRdb to 2016 to 2018). For the study in its entirety: The treated patients, all with moderate-to-severe alopecia areata, were enrolled in an open-label pilot trial of oral tofacitinib given at 5 to 10 mg twice daily. Tofacitinib was given for 6 to 18 months, followed by 6 months of follow-up off drug to assess delayed response and recurrence. Patients on tofacitinib were biopsied at baseline and after 4 and 24 weeks of treatment, and several of the patients also had a later scalp biopsy. RNA was obtained with the PAXgene miRNA kit for fixed scalp, the miRNeasy kit for PBMCs, and the RNeasy kit for mouse skin. In humans, TCRbeta sequencing was performed on scalp tissue and on sorted CD4+ and CD8+ peripheral blood T cells from healthy controls and from patients with patchy or totalis/universalis alopecia areata. The study used high-throughput TCRbeta sequencing to examine T cell clonal expansion in alopecia areata, in both the C3H/HeJ mouse model and human patients. Amplification of TCRbeta CDR3 regions was done by immunoSEQ multiplex PCR using 35 Vbeta forward primers and 13 Jbeta reverse primers. Scalp clonality was compared across normal scalp (n=4), patchy alopecia areata scalp (n=8), and alopecia totalis/universalis scalp (n=8). Disease severity in treated patients was measured with the SALT score, which quantifies the percentage of affected scalp surface area. General conclusions and limits of the study: Because the treated cohort was small and included a single nonresponder, larger studies are needed to assess links between baseline CD8+ expansion and response. During tofacitinib treatment, many expanded lesional clones stuck around in both scalp and blood, and this persistence may partly explain why relapse happens after treatment is stopped. With tofacitinib, both scalp clonality and the number of expanded CD8+ clones among the top 100 scalp clones went down significantly. Compared with normal scalp, lesional scalp, particularly in alopecia totalis/universalis, had higher clonality and more expanded CD8+ clones, which suggests antigenic drive. Unlike mouse skin, where gammadelta T cells dominate, normal human skin contains resident alphabeta T cells that get sequenced too, which complicates analysis of the scalp TCR repertoire. TCR sequences shared between patients were less clear than in mice, possibly partly because of HLA diversity in the patient population.

Trimming removed 4 bases from V and 5 bases from J, leaving 15 bases between the germline ends. Via the germline V gene, CDR1 is MGHDK and CDR2 SYGVNS. The CDR3 goes from the cysteine to the phenylalanine over 15 residues. The sequence is cut down to CDR3 DNA, 45 bases in frame from base 1. The time point label of this sample denotes: more than three weeks on oral tofacitinib. The treatment or condition label here, explained by the study, means: oral pan-JAK inhibitor, 5-10 mg twice daily. Lesional scalp punch biopsies and peripheral blood were collected from alopecia areata patients. PBMCs were separated by density centrifugation and stained for CD3, CD4 and CD8, after which CD4+ and CD8+ T cells were sorted on a FACSAria. The library was generated by the immunoSEQ multiplex PCR assay. RNA was extracted from all samples and reverse transcribed into cDNA, which served as template for TCR sequencing. First-strand cDNA was synthesized with SuperScript III using a 2:1 mix of oligo-dT and random hexamers. A synthetic immune receptor repertoire was used to gauge amplification bias, and whatever bias remained was removed computationally. In the source study's methods: Raw reads were preprocessed to remove errors, and CDR3 was defined according to IMGT conventions as the region from the conserved cysteine to phenylalanine. Clonality was computed as 1 minus the Shannon entropy, with the entropy normalized by log2 of the number of productive unique TCRs. Whether scalp clones were CD4 or CD8 was inferred by matching scalp TCRbeta sequences against CD4 and CD8 repertoires sorted from blood. This immuneACCESS table, as held by TCRdb, lists in-frame sequences with V and J called but not all clones. Of the missing ones, under half trace to an unresolved V gene in checked studies; the others have no known cause. V and J calls and clone size are given by that table; D and trimming were obtained from the DNA. Counted in this sample were 110,000 to 150,000 clones; 54% of them appeared once. The ten largest clones represent roughly 15% of the sample.

Points on this clone: Its antigen has not been determined. No much larger clone is present one base from it, and per-base qualities are unavailable.

This sequence was found in a human donor with alopecia areata. The input for sequencing was CD8+ T cells sorted from blood, taken at week 4, from a patient treated with tofacitinib. This chain is built from TRBV25-1 and TRBJ2-1; a weak D assignment points to TRBD1 (5 bases agree). The DNA reads TGTGCCAGCAGTGCCTCAGGGTTGGGAAACAATGAGCAGTTCTTC. Its coded protein is CASSASGLGNNEQFF. Here the CDR3 is joined to the reference TRBV25-1 and TRBJ2-1 genes, and the full variable domain is: EADIYQTPRYLVIGTGKKITLECSQTMGHDKMYWYQQDPGMELHLIHYSYGVNSTEKGDLSSESTVSRIRTEHFPLTLESARPSHTSQYLCASSASGLGNNEQFFGPGTRLTVL.